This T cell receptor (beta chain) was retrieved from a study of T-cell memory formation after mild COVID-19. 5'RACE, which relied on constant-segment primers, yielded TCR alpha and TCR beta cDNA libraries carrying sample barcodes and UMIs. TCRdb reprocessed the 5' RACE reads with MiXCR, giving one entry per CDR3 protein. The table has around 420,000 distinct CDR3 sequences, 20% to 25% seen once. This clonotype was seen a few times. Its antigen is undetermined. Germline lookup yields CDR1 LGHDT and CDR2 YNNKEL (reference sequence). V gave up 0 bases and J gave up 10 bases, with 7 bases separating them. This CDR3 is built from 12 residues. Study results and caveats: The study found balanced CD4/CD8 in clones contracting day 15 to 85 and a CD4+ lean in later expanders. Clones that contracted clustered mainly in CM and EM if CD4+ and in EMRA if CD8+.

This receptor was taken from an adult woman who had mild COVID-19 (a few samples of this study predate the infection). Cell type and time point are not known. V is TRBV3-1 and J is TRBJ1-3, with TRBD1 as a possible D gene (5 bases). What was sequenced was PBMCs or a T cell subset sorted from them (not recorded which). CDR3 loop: CASSQDRVTIYF. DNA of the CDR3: TGTGCCAGCAGCCAAGACAGGGTAACCATATATTTT.